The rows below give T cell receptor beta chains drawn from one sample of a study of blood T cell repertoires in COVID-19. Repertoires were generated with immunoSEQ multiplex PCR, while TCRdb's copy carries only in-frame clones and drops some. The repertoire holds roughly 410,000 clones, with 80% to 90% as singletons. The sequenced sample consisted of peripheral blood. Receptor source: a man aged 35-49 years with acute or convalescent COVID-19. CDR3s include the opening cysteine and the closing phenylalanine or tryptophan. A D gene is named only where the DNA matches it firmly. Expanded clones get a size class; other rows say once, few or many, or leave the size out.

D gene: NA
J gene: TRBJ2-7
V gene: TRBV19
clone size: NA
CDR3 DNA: TGTGCCAGTAATGGCAGGGGTACCGAGCAGTACTTC
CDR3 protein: CASNGRGTEQYF

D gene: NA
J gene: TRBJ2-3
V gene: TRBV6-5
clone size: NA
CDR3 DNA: TGTGCCAGCAGTTACACCCCAGGCGGGTATGCAGATACGCAGTATTTT
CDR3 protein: CASSYTPGGYADTQYF

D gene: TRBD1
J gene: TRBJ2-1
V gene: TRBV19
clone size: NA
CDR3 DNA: TGTGCCAGTAGTATAGGCAGGGGGACAGGGAGAGACAATGAGCAGTTCTTC
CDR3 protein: CASSIGRGTGRDNEQFF

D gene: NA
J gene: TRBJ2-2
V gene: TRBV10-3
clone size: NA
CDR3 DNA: TGTGCCGTCCTCGGGGTGAACACCGGGGAGCTGTTTTTT
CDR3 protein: CAVLGVNTGELFF

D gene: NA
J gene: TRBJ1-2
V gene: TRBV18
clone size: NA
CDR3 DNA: TGTGCCAGCTCACCGTCAGGGAAGTCTGGCTATGGCTACACCTTC
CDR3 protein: CASSPSGKSGYGYTF

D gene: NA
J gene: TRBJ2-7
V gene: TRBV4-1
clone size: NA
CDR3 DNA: TGCGCCAGCAGCCAGGCCGCGGGGGCGAGCTCCTACGAGCAGTACTTC
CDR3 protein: CASSQAAGASSYEQYF

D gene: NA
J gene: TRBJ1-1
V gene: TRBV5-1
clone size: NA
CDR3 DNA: TGCGCCAGCAGCTTGCCAGGGCAGGGTACTGAAGCTTTCTTT
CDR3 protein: CASSLPGQGTEAFF

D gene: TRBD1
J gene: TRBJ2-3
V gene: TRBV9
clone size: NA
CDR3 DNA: TGTGCCAGCAGCGCTACAGGGGCTAGCACAGATACGCAGTATTTT
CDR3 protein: CASSATGASTDTQYF

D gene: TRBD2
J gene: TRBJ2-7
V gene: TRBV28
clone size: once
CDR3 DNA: TGTGCCAGCAGTTTTGGGACTAGCGGAATTTCCTACGAGCAGTACTTC
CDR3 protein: CASSFGTSGISYEQYF

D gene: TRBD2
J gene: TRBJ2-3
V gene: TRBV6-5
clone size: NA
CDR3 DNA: TGTGCCAGCAGCCTAGCGGGGCCAGATACGCAGTATTTT
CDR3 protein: CASSLAGPDTQYF

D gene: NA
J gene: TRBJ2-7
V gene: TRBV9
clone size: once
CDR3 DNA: TGTGCCAGCAGCGTAGCGGGGGGCACCTACGAGCAGTACTTC
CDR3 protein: CASSVAGGTYEQYF

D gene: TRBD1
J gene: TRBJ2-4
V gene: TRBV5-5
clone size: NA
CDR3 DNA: TGTGCCAGCAGCTTATCCGGACAGGGGGATAGCAAAAACATTCAGTACTTC
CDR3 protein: CASSLSGQGDSKNIQYF

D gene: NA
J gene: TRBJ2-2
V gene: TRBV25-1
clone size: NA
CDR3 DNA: TGTGCCAGCAGTGAAACAGGGTTGGCCGGGGAGCTGTTTTTT
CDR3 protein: CASSETGLAGELFF

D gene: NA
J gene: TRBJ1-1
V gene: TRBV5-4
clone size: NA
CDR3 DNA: TGTGCCAGCAGCTCCCCGGGATGGAGCACTGAAGCTTTCTTT
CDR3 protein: CASSSPGWSTEAFF

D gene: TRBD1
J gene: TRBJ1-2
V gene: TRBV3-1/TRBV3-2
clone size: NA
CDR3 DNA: TGTGCCAGCAGCCCCGAGGGGGCGAGAGGTGATGGCTACACCTTC
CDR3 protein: CASSPEGARGDGYTF

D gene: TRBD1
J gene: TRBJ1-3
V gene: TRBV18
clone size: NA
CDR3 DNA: TGTGCCAGCTCGCCGGGACAGGGTCCAAGCTCTGGAAACACCATATATTTT
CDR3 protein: CASSPGQGPSSGNTIYF

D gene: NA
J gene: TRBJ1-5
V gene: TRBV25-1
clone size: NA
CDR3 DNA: TGTGCCAGCAGTGAACTCAGCAATCAGCCCCAGCATTTT
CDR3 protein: CASSELSNQPQHF

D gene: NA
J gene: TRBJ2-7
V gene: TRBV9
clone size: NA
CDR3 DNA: TGTGCCAGCAGCGTAGCTCTTTTGGAGGCCGAGCAGTACTTC
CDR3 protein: CASSVALLEAEQYF

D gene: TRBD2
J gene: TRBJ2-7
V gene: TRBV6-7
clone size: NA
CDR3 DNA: TGTGCCAGCAGTTACTCGATAATCCCCGGAAAAACTAGCGGGGCCTACGAGCAGTACTTC
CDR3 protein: CASSYSIIPGKTSGAYEQYF

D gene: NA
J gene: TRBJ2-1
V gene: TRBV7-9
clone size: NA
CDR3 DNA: TGTGCCAGCAGCCAAACAGGGAGCTCCTACAATGAGCAGTTCTTC
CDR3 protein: CASSQTGSSYNEQFF

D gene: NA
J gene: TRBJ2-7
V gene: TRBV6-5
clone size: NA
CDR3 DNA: TGTGCCAGCAGCGGGACTCCATCGGGGGAGCAGTACTTC
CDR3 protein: CASSGTPSGEQYF

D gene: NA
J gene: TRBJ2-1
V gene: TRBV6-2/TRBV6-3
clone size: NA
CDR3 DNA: TGTGCCAGCAGTTTTCAGGGGAGCTCCTACAATGAGCAGTTCTTC
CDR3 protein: CASSFQGSSYNEQFF

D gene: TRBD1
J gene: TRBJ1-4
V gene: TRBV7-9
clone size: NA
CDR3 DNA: TGTGCCAGCAGCTTGGGACAGACTGCCTTGAATGAAAAACTGTTTTTT
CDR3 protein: CASSLGQTALNEKLFF

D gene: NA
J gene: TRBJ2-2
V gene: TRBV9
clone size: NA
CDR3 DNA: TGTGCCAGCAGCGTTCCGGGACACACTACTTGGAACACCGGGGAGCTGTTTTTT
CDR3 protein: CASSVPGHTTWNTGELFF

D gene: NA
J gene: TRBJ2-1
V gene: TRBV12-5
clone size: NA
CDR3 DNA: TGTGCTAGTGGTGAGGGTGTCGGTTACTACAATGAGCAGTTCTTC
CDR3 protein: CASGEGVGYYNEQFF

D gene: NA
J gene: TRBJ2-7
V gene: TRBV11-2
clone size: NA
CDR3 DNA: TGTGCCAGCAGCTCAGGGAAGCCCTACGAGCAGTACTTC
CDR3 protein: CASSSGKPYEQYF

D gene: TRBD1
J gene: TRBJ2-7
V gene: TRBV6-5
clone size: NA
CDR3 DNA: TGTGCCAGCAGACGGGACAGGGGAGATGTCTACGAGCAGTACTTC
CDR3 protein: CASRRDRGDVYEQYF

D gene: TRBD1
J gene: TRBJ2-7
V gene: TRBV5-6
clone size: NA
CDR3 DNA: TGTGCCAGCAGCCTGGACAGGGTCAGCTACGAGCAGTACTTC
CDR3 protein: CASSLDRVSYEQYF

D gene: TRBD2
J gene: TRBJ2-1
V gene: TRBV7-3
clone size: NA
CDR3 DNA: TGTGCCAGCAGCTTAAGCGGGAGTCCCGATGAGCAGTTCTTC
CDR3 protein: CASSLSGSPDEQFF

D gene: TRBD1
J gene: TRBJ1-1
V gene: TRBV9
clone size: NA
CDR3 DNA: TGTGCCAGCAGCACTTCACAGGGGTTCACTGAAGCTTTCTTT
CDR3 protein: CASSTSQGFTEAFF

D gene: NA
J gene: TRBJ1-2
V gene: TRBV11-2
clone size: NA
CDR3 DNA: TGTGCCAGCAGCTTAGCGCGGGATGGCTACACCTTC
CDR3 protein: CASSLARDGYTF

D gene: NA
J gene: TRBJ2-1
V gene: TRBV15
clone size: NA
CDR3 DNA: TGTGCCACCAGCAGAGATTCGGTGGGGGCGGGTGAGGATGAGCAGTTCTTC
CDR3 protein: CATSRDSVGAGEDEQFF

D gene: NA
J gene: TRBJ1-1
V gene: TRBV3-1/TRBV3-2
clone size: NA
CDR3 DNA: TGTGCCAGCAGCCGCGGTTGGGGGGTGGGTGAAGCTTTCTTT
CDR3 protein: CASSRGWGVGEAFF

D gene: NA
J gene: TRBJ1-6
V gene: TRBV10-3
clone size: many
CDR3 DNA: TGTGCCATCATCCTCAGGACAGCTCCACCGCCCCTCCACTTT
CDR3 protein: CAIILRTAPPPLHF

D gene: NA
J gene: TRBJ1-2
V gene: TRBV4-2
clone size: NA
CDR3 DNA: TGTGCCAGCAGCCAAGACAGGACTAACTATGGCTACACCTTC
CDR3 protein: CASSQDRTNYGYTF

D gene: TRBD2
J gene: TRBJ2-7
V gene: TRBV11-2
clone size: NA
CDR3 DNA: TGTGCCAGCAGCTTAAAACCCGAGGGACTAGGAGGAGTGGGCTACGAGCAGTACTTC
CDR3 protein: CASSLKPEGLGGVGYEQYF

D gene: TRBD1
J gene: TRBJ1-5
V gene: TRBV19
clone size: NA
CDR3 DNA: TGTGCCAGTAGTATAAGGGCAGGGGGCGATCAGCCCCAGCATTTT
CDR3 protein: CASSIRAGGDQPQHF

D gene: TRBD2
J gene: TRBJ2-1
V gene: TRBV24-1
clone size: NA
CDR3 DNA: TGTGCCACCAGTGATTCAACTAGCGGGATATTTGAGCAGTTCTTC
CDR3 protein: CATSDSTSGIFEQFF

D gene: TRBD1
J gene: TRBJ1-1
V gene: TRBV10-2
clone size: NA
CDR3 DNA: TGCGCCAGCAGTGAAGGGCAGGGGGCGTTGAACACTGAAGCTTTCTTT
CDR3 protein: CASSEGQGALNTEAFF

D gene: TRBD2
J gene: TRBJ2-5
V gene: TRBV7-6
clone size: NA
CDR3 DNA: TGTGCCAGCAGCCGAAGCGGGGGCGGGGGGACCCAGTACTTC
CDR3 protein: CASSRSGGGGTQYF

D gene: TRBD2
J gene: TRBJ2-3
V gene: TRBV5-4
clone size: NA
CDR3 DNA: TGTGCCAGCAGCTCGTTGACTAGCGGGGGCACAGATACGCAGTATTTT
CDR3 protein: CASSSLTSGGTDTQYF

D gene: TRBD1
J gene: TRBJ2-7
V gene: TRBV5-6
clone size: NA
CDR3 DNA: TGTGCCAGCAGCTTGGACTCAGGGGGCAAGTCCTACGAGCAGTACTTC
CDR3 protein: CASSLDSGGKSYEQYF